The clone carrying this TCR beta chain appeared a few times. Seattle patients were enrolled during active infection and followed longitudinally. This CDR3 spans 15 amino acids. Germline values: CDR1 GTSNPN, CDR2 SVGIG (reference sequence). The trim removed 4 bases at V and 3 bases at J, leaving 7 bases unmatched. The sample originates from a study of blood T cell repertoires in COVID-19. Overall study: The study drew acute and convalescent COVID-19 samples from the United States, Italy and Spain. T cells, B-cell-depleted T cells, or PBMCs supplied cDNA or gDNA.

Authors' processing steps: Amplifying reference gene primers gave estimates of nucleated cell counts. This table comes from immunoSEQ multiplex PCR, and its TCRdb copy is limited to in-frame clones, with some not included. The D gene and trimming were derived from the DNA, and the V and J assignments and clone size from that table. The data contain around 70,000 clones, approximately 80% of them singletons. Specimen: peripheral blood. The chain has TRBV30 and TRBJ1-5; 9 nucleotides agree with TRBD1. This clonotype was sampled from a man between 50 and 59 years old with COVID-19, enrolled during active disease. The CDR3 DNA is TGTGCCTGGACCACGACAGGGGGTGTCAATCAGCCCCAGCATTTT. Translation gives CAWTTTGGVNQPQHF.